This passage covers 10 T cell receptor beta chains from one sample sequenced in a study of chemoradiotherapy in HPV16-positive cancers. Produced via immunoSEQ multiplex PCR; TCRdb's table is partial and in-frame only. The table has 9,000 or so clones, 60% to 75% seen once. The sample in question was tumor tissue, obtained from a patient who underwent chemoradiotherapy. Every receptor here comes from a human donor with HPV-associated anogenital cancer.

The chain recombines TRBV6-1 with TRBJ1-5; TRBD1 might be the D (5 bases). Trimming shortened V by 6 bases and J by 3 bases, and 15 bases separated the two germline ends. The CDR3 runs 15 residues. The V gene's germline CDR1 is MNHNS and CDR2 SASEGT. The CDR3: CASREIDRINQPQHF. The CDR3 DNA reads TGTGCCAGCAGGGAAATCGACAGAATCAATCAGCCCCAGCATTTT.

This clone was counted only a few times. This chain links TRBV21-1 with TRBJ1-2; TRBD1, the table's D call, lacks a check against the DNA. TRBV21-1 is a pseudogene. CDR3 length: 15 residues. This chain's CDR3 is CASSRGTASNGGYTF. CDR3 nucleotides: TGTGCCAGCAGCCGGGGGACAGCCAGTAACGGTGGCTACACCTTC.

The chain has TRBV7-9 and TRBJ2-6; D uncertain. CDR3 length equals 17 residues. V was clipped by 5 bases and J by 0 bases, with 14 bases between them. The germline V gene encodes CDR1 SEHNR and CDR2 FQNEAQ (reference sequence). Written as DNA, the CDR3 is TGTGCCAGCAGCCAGACGTACAGTGACTCTGGGGCCAACGTCCTGACTTTC. Its translation is CASSQTYSDSGANVLTF. Full variable domain (remainder filled in from reference TRBV7-9 and TRBJ2-6): DTGVSQNPRHKITKRGQNVTFRCDPISEHNRLYWYRQTLGQGPEFLTYFQNEAQLEKSRLLSDRFSAERPKGSFSTLEIQRTEQGDSAMYLCASSQTYSDSGANVLTFGAGSRLTVL.

The chain carries TRBV5-4 and TRBJ1-2; TRBD1 is a possible D gene (5 bases). The V end lost 2 bases, the J end lost 7 bases, and 12 bases lay between the germline ends. The germline V gene encodes CDR1 SGHNT and CDR2 YYREEE (reference sequence). CDR3 length equals 13 residues. The CDR3 DNA reads TGTGCCAGCAGCTTAGTAGGGGCTGGTGGCTACACCTTC. It yields the protein CASSLVGAGGYTF.

CDR3 sequence reads: CASSRGQGSYNEQFF. Written as DNA, the CDR3 is TGCGCCAGCAGCCGGGGACAGGGTAGTTACAATGAGCAGTTCTTC. The chain links TRBV5-1 to TRBJ2-1; the match to TRBD1 covers 9 bases. J lost 4 bases, V lost 4 bases, and 6 bases had no gene match. Germline V CDR1 and CDR2: SGHRS, YFSETQ. This CDR3 is built from 15 residues.

The V and J genes are TRBV6-5 and TRBJ1-4; D is uncertain. The germline V and J ends were trimmed by 2 bases and 7 bases, with 11 bases remaining between them. Germline-derived CDR1 and CDR2 are MNHEY and SVGAGI. The CDR3 sequence is 14 residues long. Here the CDR3 reads CASSYRSSGEKLFF. CDR3 nucleotides: TGTGCCAGCAGTTACCGTTCATCGGGTGAAAAACTGTTTTTT.

This clone was picked up a small number of times. The chain carries TRBV5-1 and TRBJ2-2; the D gene is possibly TRBD2 (5 bases). V dropped 6 bases and J dropped 0 bases, with 9 bases sitting between them. This CDR3 is 14 amino acids long. In germline, CDR1 is SGHRS, CDR2 YFSETQ. The CDR3 DNA follows: TGCGCCAGCAAATACGGGGCGAACACCGGGGAGCTGTTTTTT. Translation gives CASKYGANTGELFF.

The V call is TRBV5-4, the J call TRBJ2-7, with TRBD2 matching over 13 bases. The CDR3 consists of 15 residues. Trimming cost V 4 bases and J 9 bases; bases outside gene matches: 10. Looked up from germline, CDR1 is SGHNT and CDR2 is YYREEE (reference sequence). CDR3 residues: CASSGRGLAGVAQYF. The CDR3 region has the DNA TGTGCCAGCAGCGGACGAGGACTAGCGGGAGTAGCGCAGTACTTC. The full variable domain, rest sourced from reference TRBV5-4 and TRBJ2-7, is ETGVTQSPTHLIKTRGQQVTLRCSSQSGHNTVSWYQQALGQGPQFIFQYYREEENGRGNFPPRFSGLQFPNYSSELNVNALELDDSALYLCASSGRGLAGVAQYFGPGTRLTVT.

J is TRBJ1-5 and V is TRBV2, with D uncertain. The length of the CDR3 is 15 residues. Trimming removed 6 bases from V and 3 bases from J, with 15 bases in between. Germline loops: CDR1 SNHLY, CDR2 FYNNEI. The CDR3 sequence is CASSIQSGNNQPQHF. The CDR3 DNA is TGTGCCAGCAGCATTCAATCGGGTAACAATCAGCCCCAGCATTTT.

This sequence joins TRBV10-3 and TRBJ2-2; 9 bases fit TRBD1. The CDR3 consists of 15 residues. The V gene's germline CDR1 is ENHRY and CDR2 SYGVKD. Trimming removed 10 bases from V and 7 bases from J; junction bases left unmatched: 13. Here the CDR3 reads CATNPDRGYGGELFF. CDR3 bases: TGTGCCACCAACCCGGACAGGGGATATGGCGGGGAGCTGTTTTTT.